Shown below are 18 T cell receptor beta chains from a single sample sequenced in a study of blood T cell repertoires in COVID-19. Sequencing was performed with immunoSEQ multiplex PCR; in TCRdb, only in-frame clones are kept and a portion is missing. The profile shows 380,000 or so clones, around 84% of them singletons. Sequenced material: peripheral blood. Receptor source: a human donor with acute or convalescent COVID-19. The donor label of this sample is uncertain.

CDR3 DNA sequence: TGTGCCAGCAGTCAGGACTACCCTCGCCCCAATGAGCAGTTCTTC. Protein: CASSQDYPRPNEQFF. The genes are TRBV7-2 and TRBJ2-1; maybe TRBD2 (6 bases). Per germline, CDR1 SGHTA and CDR2 FQGNSA. V was cut by 6 bases and J by 6 bases, with 18 bases left in between. The CDR3 consists of 15 residues.

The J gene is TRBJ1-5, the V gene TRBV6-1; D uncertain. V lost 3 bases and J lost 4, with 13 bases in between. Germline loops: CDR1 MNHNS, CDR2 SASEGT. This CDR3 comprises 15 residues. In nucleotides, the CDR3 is TGTGCCAGCAGTGACCCCCGTACTTTGAATCAGCCCCAGCATTTT. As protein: CASSDPRTLNQPQHF.

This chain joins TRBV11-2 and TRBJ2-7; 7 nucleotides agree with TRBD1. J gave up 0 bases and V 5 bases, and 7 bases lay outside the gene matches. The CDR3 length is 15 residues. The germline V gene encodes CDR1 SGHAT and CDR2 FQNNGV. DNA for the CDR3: TGTGCCAGCAGCCCTCCCGGGACAGCCTCCTACGAGCAGTACTTC. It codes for CASSPPGTASYEQYF.

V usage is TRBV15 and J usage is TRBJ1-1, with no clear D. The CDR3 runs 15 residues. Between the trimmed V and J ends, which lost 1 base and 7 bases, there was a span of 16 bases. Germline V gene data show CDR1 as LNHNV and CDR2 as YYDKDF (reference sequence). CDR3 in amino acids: CATSRGGRAGSEAFF. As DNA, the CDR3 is TGTGCCACCAGCAGAGGAGGGAGGGCCGGCAGTGAAGCTTTCTTT.

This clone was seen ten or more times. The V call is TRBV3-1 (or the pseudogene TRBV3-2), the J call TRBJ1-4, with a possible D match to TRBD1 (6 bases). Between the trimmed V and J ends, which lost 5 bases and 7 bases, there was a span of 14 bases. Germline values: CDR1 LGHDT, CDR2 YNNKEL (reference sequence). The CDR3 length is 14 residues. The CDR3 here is CASSWRGGGEKLFF. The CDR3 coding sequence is TGTGCCAGCAGCTGGAGGGGGGGTGGTGAAAAACTGTTTTTT.

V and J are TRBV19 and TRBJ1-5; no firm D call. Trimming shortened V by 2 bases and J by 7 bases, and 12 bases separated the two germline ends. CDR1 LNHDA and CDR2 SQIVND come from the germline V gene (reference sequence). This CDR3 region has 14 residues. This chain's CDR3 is CASSITNSIQPQHF. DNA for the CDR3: TGTGCCAGTAGTATAACGAACAGCATCCAGCCCCAGCATTTT.

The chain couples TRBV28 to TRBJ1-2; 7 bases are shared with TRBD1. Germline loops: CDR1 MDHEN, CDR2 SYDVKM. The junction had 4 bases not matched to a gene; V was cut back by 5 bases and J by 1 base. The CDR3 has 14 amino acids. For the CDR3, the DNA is TGTGCCAGCAGTCCGGGACAGCTTAACTATGGCTACACCTTC. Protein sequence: CASSPGQLNYGYTF.

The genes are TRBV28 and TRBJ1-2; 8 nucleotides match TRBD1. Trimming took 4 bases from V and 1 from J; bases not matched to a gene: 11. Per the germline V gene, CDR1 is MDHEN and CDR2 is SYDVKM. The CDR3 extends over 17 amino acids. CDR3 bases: TGTGCCAGCAGTTCCCCGACAGGGGTGGTGGATAACTATGGCTACACCTTC. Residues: CASSSPTGVVDNYGYTF.

CDR3 loop: CASSARLESYEQYF. The CDR3 DNA reads as TGTGCCAGCAGCGCCAGACTGGAATCCTACGAGCAGTACTTC. The chain has TRBV11-2 and TRBJ2-7; D unresolved. Between the trimmed V and J ends, which lost 5 bases and 1 base, there was a span of 12 bases. Germline V gives CDR1 SGHAT, CDR2 FQNNGV. The CDR3 is 14 amino acids.

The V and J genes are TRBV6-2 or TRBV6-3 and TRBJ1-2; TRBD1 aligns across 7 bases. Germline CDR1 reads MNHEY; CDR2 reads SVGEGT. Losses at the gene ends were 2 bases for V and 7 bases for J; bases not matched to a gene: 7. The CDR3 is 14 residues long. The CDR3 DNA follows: TGTGCCAGCAGTTACGACAGGGCTCTGGGTGGCTACACCTTC. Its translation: CASSYDRALGGYTF.

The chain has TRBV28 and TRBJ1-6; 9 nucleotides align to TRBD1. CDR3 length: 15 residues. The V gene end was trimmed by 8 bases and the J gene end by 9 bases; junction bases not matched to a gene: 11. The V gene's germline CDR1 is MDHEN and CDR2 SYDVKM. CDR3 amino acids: CASLTYRGLGSPLHF. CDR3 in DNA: TGTGCCAGCCTTACCTACAGGGGGCTGGGTTCACCCCTCCACTTT.

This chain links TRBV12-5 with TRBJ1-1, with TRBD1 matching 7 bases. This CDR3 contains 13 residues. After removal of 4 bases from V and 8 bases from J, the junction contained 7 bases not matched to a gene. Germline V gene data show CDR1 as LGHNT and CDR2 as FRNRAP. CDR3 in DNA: TGTGCTAGTGGTTATACAGGGGTTAGGGAAGCTTTCTTT. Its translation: CASGYTGVREAFF.

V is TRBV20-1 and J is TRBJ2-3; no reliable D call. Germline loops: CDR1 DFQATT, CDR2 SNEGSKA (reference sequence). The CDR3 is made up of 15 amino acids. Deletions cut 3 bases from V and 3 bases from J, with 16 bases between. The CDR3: CSASLPNQRTDTQYF. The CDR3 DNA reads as TGCAGTGCTAGTCTTCCGAATCAGAGGACAGATACGCAGTATTTT.

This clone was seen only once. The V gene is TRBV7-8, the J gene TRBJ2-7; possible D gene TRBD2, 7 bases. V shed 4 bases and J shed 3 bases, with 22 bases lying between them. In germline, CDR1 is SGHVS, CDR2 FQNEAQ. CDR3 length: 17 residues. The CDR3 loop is CASSSLPRGALIYEQYF. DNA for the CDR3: TGTGCCAGCAGCTCTCTACCCCGGGGGGCGCTCATCTACGAGCAGTACTTC.

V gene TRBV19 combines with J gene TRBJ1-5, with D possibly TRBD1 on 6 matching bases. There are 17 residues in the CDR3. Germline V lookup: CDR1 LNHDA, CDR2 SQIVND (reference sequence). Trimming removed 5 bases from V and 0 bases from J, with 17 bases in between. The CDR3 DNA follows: TGTGCCAGTAGTTCAGGACAGTTCTCTAATAGCAATCAGCCCCAGCATTTT. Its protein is CASSSGQFSNSNQPQHF.

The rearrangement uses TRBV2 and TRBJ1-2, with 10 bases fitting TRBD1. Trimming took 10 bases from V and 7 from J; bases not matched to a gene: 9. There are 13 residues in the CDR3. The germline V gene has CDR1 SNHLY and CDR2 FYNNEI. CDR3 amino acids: CATIGQGVSGYTF. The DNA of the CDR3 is TGTGCCACTATTGGACAGGGGGTATCTGGCTACACCTTC.

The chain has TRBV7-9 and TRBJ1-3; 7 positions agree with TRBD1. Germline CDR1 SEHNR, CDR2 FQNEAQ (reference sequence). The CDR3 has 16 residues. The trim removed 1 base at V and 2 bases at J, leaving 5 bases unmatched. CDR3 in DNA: TGTGCCAGCAGCTTAGTAAGCACAGGGGCTGGAAACACCATATATTTT. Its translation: CASSLVSTGAGNTIYF.

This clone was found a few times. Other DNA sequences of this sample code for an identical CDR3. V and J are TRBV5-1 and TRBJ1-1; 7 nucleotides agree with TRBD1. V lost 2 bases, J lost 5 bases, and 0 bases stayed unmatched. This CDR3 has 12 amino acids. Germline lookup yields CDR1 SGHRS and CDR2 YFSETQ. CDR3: CASSLQGTEAFF. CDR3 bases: TGCGCCAGCAGCTTACAGGGGACTGAAGCTTTCTTT.